This T cell receptor (beta chain) was sequenced in a study of glioma-infiltrating T cells. Whole-study results and caveats: Only very few CDR3 sequences appeared in both tissue and blood. Tissue-blood divergence was below expectation in non-neoplastic patients, above in gliomas.

This clonotype was counted once. Its antigen is unidentified. A much larger clone sits a single nucleotide away, making a read error possible. CDR1 and CDR2 from the germline V gene are LGHDT and YNNKEL (reference sequence). The CDR3 totals 14 residues. TCR alpha and beta CDR3 regions were amplified from RNA using iRepertoire nested multiplex PCR. For one-step reverse transcription and amplification, about 90-450 ng of tissue mRNA or PBMC total RNA was used. TCRdb passed the multiplex PCR reads through MiXCR, listing each CDR3 protein once. The data contain 95,000 to 150,000 distinct CDR3 sequences, approximately 25% of them seen just once; the ten biggest clones take up nearly 15%.

The genes are TRBV3-1 and TRBJ2-1, with 11 bases matching TRBD2. The clonotype was recovered from a human donor with low-grade glioma or glioblastoma, undergoing nonglioma brain surgery, or in good health (not recorded which). The specimen sequenced was glioma tissue, nonneoplastic brain tissue, or PBMCs (not recorded which). The CDR3 loop is CASSPGTSGNEQSF. CDR3 nucleotide sequence: TGTGCCAGCAGCCCCGGGACTAGCGGAAATGAGCAGTCCTTC.